Below are 6 T cell receptor beta chains sequenced from a single sample in a study of blood T cell repertoires in COVID-19. Assay used: immunoSEQ multiplex PCR; TCRdb lists only in-frame clones, some missing. The sample contains around 150,000 clones, around four fifths of which appear only once. What was sequenced was PBMCs or T cells enriched from blood (not recorded which). Source of these receptors: a woman in her thirties or forties who had recovered from COVID-19.

In its sample, this clone was seen a few times. The chain uses TRBV5-1 and TRBJ2-1; TRBD1 might be the D (6 bases). V was trimmed by 0 bases and J by 3 bases, leaving 7 bases between them. The germline V gene encodes CDR1 SGHRS and CDR2 YFSETQ. This CDR3 region has 14 residues. The CDR3 bases are TGCGCCAGCAGCTTGGACAGGGACTACAATGAGCAGTTCTTC. Protein sequence: CASSLDRDYNEQFF. Full variable domain (remainder filled in from reference TRBV5-1 and TRBJ2-1): KAGVTQTPRYLIKTRGQQVTLSCSPISGHRSVSWYQQTPGQGLQFLFEYFSETQRNKGNFPGRFSGRQFSNSRSEMNVSTLELGDSALYLCASSLDRDYNEQFFGPGTRLTVL.

This chain connects TRBV30 to TRBJ1-1; possibly TRBD1 for D (5 bases). Trimming left V 0 bases short and J 6 bases short, with 11 bases between. Germline V CDR1 and CDR2: GTSNPN, SVGIG (reference sequence). CDR3 size: 13 residues. The CDR3 DNA sequence: TGTGCCTGGAGTGTACTAGGAGGGGCTGAAGCTTTCTTT. Translated: CAWSVLGGAEAFF. The complete variable domain, with remaining parts taken from reference TRBV30 and TRBJ1-1, reads SQTIHQWPATLVQPVGSPLSLECTVEGTSNPNLYWYRQAAGRGLQLLFYSVGIGQISSEVPQNLSASRPQDRQFILSSKKLLLSDSGFYLCAWSVLGGAEAFFGQGTRLTVV.

The chain is built from TRBV4-1 and TRBJ2-2, with a possible D match to TRBD2 (6 bases). Per germline, CDR1 MGHRA and CDR2 YSYEKL. This CDR3 has 16 amino acids. With 4 bases removed from V and 1 base from J, the gap between germline ends came to 13 bases. The CDR3 DNA reads as TGCGCCAGCAGCCGAATAGGGACTTTGAACACCGGGGAGCTGTTTTTT. Amino acids: CASSRIGTLNTGELFF.

CDR3 in amino acids: CASSGTGNEKLFF. In DNA, the CDR3 is TGTGCCAGTAGTGGGACAGGGAATGAAAAACTGTTTTTT. V is TRBV19 and J is TRBJ1-4, with 9 bases identical to TRBD1. The CDR3 consists of 13 residues. Germline V lookup: CDR1 LNHDA, CDR2 SQIVND (reference sequence). The J segment lost 5 bases and the V segment lost 5 bases, leaving 0 bases of the junction unmatched.

The rearrangement joins TRBV27 to TRBJ2-4, with 9 bases that match TRBD1. CDR3 length equals 16 residues. The germline V gene encodes CDR1 MNHEY and CDR2 SMNVEV (reference sequence). V shed 4 bases and J 0 bases; nucleotides not matched to a gene: 4. CDR3 sequence: CASSWDRELAKNIQYF. CDR3 DNA: TGTGCCAGCAGTTGGGACAGGGAGCTAGCCAAAAACATTCAGTACTTC.

The chain's CDR3 is CASSSDRVNTGELFF. DNA of the CDR3: TGTGCCAGCAGTTCGGACAGGGTGAACACCGGGGAGCTGTTTTTT. The chain carries TRBV5-5 and TRBJ2-2, with TRBD1 matching 8 bases. The CDR3 spans 15 residues. Trimming removed 5 bases from V and 1 base from J; junction bases left unmatched: 4. Germline-derived CDR1 and CDR2 are SGHKS and YYEKEE (reference sequence).